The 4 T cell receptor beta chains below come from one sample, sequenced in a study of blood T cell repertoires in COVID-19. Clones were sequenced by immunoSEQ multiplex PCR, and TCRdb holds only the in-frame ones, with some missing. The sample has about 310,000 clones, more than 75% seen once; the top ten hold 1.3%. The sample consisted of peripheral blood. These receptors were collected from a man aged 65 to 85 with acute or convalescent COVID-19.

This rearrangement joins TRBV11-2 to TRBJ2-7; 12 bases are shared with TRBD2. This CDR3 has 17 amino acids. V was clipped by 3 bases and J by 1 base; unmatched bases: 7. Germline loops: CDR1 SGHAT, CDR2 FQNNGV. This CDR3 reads CASSFTYLAGGSYEQYF. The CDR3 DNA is TGTGCCAGCAGCTTCACATACCTAGCGGGGGGGTCCTACGAGCAGTACTTC.

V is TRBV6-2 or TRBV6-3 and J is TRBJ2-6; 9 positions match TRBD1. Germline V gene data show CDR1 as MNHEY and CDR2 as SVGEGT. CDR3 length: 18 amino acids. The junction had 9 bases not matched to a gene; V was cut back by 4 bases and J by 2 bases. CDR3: CASSSRDRVRTGANVLTF. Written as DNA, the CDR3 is TGTGCCAGCAGTTCTCGGGACAGGGTGAGGACTGGGGCCAACGTCCTGACTTTC.

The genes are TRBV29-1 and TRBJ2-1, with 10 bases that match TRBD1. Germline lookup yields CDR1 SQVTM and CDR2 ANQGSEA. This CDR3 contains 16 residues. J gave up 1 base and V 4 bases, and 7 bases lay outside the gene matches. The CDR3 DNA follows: TGCAGCGTTGCCGGGACAGGGGAGATTTCCTACAATGAGCAGTTCTTC. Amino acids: CSVAGTGEISYNEQFF.

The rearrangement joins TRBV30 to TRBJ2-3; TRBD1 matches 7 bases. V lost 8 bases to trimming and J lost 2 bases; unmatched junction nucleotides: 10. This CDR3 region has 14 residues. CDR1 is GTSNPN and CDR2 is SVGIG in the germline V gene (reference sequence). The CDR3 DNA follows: TGTGCCCTCCGGGACAGCCTTTCCACAGATACGCAGTATTTT. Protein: CALRDSLSTDTQYF.